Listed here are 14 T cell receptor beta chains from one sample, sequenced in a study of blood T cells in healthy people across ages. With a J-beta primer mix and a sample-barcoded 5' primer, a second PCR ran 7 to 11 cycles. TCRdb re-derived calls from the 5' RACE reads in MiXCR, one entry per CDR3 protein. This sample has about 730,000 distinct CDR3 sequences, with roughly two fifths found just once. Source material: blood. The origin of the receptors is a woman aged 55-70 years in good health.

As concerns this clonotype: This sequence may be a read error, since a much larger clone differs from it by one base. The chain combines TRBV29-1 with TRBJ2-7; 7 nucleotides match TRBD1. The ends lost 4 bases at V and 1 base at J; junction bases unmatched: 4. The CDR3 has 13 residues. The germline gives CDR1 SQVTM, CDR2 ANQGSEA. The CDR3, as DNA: TGCAGCGTTGGGGGCAGGGGGTCCTACGAGCAGTACTTC. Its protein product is CSVGGRGSYEQYF.

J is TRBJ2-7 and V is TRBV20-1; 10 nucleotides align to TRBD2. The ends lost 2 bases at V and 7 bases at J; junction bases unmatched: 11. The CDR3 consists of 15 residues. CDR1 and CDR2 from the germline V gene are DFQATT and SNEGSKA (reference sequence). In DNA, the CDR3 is TGCAGTGCTAGACACCTGCCTAGCGGGAGCACTGAGCAGTACTTC. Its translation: CSARHLPSGSTEQYF.

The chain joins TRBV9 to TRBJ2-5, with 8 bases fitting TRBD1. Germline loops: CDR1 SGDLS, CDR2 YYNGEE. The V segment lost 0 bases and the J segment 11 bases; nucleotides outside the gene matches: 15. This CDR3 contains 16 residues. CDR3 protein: CASSVEPGQGTNEQYF. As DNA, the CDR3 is TGTGCCAGCAGCGTAGAGCCAGGACAGGGCACAAATGAGCAGTACTTC.

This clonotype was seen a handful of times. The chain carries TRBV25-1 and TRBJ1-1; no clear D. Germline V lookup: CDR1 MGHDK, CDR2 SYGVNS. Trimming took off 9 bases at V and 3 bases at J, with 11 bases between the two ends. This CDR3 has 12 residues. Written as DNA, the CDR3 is TGTGCCAGTTCGGGATGGGACACTGAAGCTTTCTTT. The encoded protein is CASSGWDTEAFF.

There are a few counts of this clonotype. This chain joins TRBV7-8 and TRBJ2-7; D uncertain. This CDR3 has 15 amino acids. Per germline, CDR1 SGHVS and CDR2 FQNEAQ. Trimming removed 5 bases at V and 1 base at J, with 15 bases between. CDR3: CASSPRTAVSYEQYF. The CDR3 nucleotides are TGTGCCAGCAGCCCCCGGACCGCTGTTTCCTACGAGCAGTACTTC.

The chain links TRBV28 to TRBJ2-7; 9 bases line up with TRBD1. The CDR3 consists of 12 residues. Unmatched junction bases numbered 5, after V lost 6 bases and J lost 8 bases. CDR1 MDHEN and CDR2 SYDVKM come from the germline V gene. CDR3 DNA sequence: TGTGCCAGCAGGGGACAGGGCCAGAAGCAGTACTTC. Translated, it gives CASRGQGQKQYF.

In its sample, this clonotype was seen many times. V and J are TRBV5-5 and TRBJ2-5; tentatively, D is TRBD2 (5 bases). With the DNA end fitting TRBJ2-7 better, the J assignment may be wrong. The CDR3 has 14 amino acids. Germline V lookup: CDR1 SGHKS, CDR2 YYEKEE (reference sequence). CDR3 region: CASSRRGPRDEQYF. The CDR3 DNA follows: TGTGCCAGCAGCCGCAGAGGGCCGAGGGACGAGCAGTACTTC.

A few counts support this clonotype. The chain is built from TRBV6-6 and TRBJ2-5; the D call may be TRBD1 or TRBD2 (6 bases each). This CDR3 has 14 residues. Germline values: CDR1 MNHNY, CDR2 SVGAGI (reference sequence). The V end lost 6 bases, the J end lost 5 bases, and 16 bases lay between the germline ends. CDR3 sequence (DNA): TGTGCCAGCAGCTATATGGGGGGCTGGGAGACCCAGTACTTC. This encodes CASSYMGGWETQYF.

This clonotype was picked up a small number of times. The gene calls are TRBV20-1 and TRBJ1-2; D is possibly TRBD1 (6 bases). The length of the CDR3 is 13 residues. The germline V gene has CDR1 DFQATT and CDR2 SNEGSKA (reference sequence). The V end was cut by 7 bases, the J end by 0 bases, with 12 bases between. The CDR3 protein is CSDIRGANYGYTF. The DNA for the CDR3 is TGCAGTGATATCAGGGGCGCTAACTATGGCTACACCTTC.

As DNA, the CDR3 is TGTGCCATCAGTGAGTCGGGCAGGCGGACCTACAATGAGCAGTACTTC. Its translation is CAISESGRRTYNEQYF. The rearrangement uses TRBV10-3 and TRBJ2-1; no clear D gene. The J call may not be correct, given that the DNA end is closer to TRBJ2-7. This CDR3 has 16 residues. Germline CDR1 ENHRY, CDR2 SYGVKD.

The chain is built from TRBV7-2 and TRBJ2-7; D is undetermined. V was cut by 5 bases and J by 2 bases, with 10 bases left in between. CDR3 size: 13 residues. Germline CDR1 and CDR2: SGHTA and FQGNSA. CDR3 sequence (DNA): TGTGCCAGCAGCGTCGCGTGTACCTACGAGCAGTACTTC. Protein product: CASSVACTYEQYF.

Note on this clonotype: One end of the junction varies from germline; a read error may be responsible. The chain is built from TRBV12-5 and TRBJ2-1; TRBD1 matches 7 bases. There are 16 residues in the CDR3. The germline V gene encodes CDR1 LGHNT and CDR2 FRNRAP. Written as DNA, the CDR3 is TGTGCTGGTGGTTTGGCCTATACCGGGACAGTTAATTGGCAGTTCTTC. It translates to CAGGLAYTGTVNWQFF.

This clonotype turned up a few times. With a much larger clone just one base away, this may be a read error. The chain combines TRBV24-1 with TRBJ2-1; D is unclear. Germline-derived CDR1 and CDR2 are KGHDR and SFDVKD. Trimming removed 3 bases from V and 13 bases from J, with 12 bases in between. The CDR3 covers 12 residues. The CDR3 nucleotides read TGTGCCACCAGTGATCGGAGTTTGACCCAGTTCTTC. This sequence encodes CATSDRSLTQFF.

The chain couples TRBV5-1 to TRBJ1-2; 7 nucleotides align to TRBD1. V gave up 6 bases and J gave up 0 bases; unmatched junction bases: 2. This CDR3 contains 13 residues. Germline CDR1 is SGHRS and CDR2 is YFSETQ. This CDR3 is CASTTGANYGYTF. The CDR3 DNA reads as TGCGCCAGCACTACAGGGGCTAACTATGGCTACACCTTC.